What follows are 26 T cell receptor beta chains derived from one specimen sequenced in a study of regulatory T cells in long-lasting Graves disease. CDR3-region Arm-PCR and iRepertoire HTBI primers produced the TCR beta libraries. One entry per CDR3 protein, called by TCRdb with MiXCR from the multiplex PCR reads. The repertoire holds around 430,000 distinct CDR3 sequences, with roughly 23% as singletons. The time point was: persistent/refractory GD, antithyroid drugs over 5 years with positive TRAb. The TCR library was prepared using RNA isolated from PBMCs. The specimen comprised peripheral blood mononuclear cells (PBMCs), sampled when the disease was refractory, from a patient treated with antithyroid drugs. The receptors come from a female donor with Graves disease.

The chain joins TRBV9 to TRBJ1-5; D is unclear. This CDR3 region has 14 residues. V gave up 0 bases and J gave up 5 bases, with 9 bases separating them. CDR1 and CDR2 (germline): SGDLS, YYNGEE. CDR3 bases: TGTGCCAGCAGCGTAGGTTACAGCGATCAGCCCCAGCATTTT. Amino acids: CASSVGYSDQPQHF.

This clonotype was recorded many times. The chain combines TRBV20-1 with TRBJ1-5; a possible D gene is TRBD1 (5 bases). The CDR3 extends over 14 amino acids. Per the germline V gene, CDR1 is DFQATT and CDR2 is SNEGSKA (reference sequence). Trimming left V 4 bases short and J 0 bases short, with 10 bases between. The CDR3 DNA is TGCAGTGCTATGGGACTCTATAGCAATCAGCCCCAGCATTTT. Translating gives CSAMGLYSNQPQHF.

This clonotype was counted ten times or more. The chain uses TRBV15 and TRBJ1-6, with a weak D call TRBD1 (6 bases). V was trimmed by 5 bases and J by 0 bases, leaving 17 bases between them. Germline assignment: CDR1 LNHNV and CDR2 YYDKDF (reference sequence). The CDR3 runs 18 residues. CDR3 coding DNA: TGTGCCACCAGCCCCTACCTGACAGGAAGCTCCTATAATTCACCCCTCCACTTT. Encoded protein: CATSPYLTGSSYNSPLHF.

Ten or more counts support this clonotype. The chain links TRBV28 to TRBJ2-4; 11 nucleotides align to TRBD2. This CDR3 has 18 amino acids. The J segment lost 6 bases and the V segment lost 6 bases, leaving 16 bases of the junction unmatched. Germline CDR1 reads MDHEN; CDR2 reads SYDVKM. CDR3 DNA sequence: TGTGCCAGCAGCCCAATTACTAGCGGGAGTCTCAAACGAAACATTCAGTACTTC. Translating it yields CASSPITSGSLKRNIQYF.

The V call is TRBV7-9, the J call TRBJ2-7; possible D gene TRBD1, 6 bases. The V gene lost 5 bases and the J gene lost 4 bases, with 15 bases spanning the gap. Germline CDR1 reads SEHNR; CDR2 reads FQNEAQ (reference sequence). The CDR3 contains 14 residues. DNA of the CDR3: TGTGCCAGCAGCCAATCTGGACAGACTTACGAGCAGTACTTC. Its protein is CASSQSGQTYEQYF.

The chain recombines TRBV29-1 with TRBJ2-2, with D maybe TRBD2 (6 bases). V was trimmed by 4 bases and J by 2 bases, leaving 11 bases between them. Germline V lookup: CDR1 SQVTM, CDR2 ANQGSEA. The CDR3 contains 14 residues. The CDR3 region is CSVVLGTNTGELFF. The CDR3, as DNA: TGCAGCGTTGTTCTCGGGACTAACACCGGGGAGCTGTTTTTT.

This clonotype was detected ten times or more. The chain links TRBV7-2 to TRBJ2-7; 8 bases match TRBD2. V trimming: 3 bases; J trimming: 3 bases; junction bases outside the gene matches: 7. From germline, CDR1 is SGHTA and CDR2 FQGNSA. The CDR3 loop spans 15 amino acids. The chain's CDR3 is CASSFSSGPNYEQYF. The CDR3 DNA sequence: TGTGCCAGCAGCTTTTCTAGCGGGCCCAACTACGAGCAGTACTTC.

As concerns this clonotype: A much larger clone is a single base away; this may be a read error. V gene TRBV27 combines with J gene TRBJ2-7; 10 bases fit TRBD1. The germline V gene has CDR1 MNHEY and CDR2 SMNVEV (reference sequence). Unmatched junction bases numbered 2, after V lost 7 bases and J lost 2 bases. This CDR3 is built from 13 residues. The CDR3: CASMGTGAYEQYF. The CDR3 DNA follows: TGTGCCAGCATGGGGACAGGGGCCTACGAGCAGTACTTC.

The chain has TRBV5-1 and TRBJ2-7, with a weak D call TRBD1 (6 bases). Germline-derived CDR1 and CDR2 are SGHRS and YFSETQ. V shed 2 bases and J shed 1 base, with 10 bases lying between them. This CDR3 is built from 14 residues. CDR3 amino acids: CASSFYRESYEQYF. For the CDR3, the DNA is TGCGCCAGCAGCTTCTACAGGGAGTCCTACGAGCAGTACTTC.

The chain couples TRBV30 to TRBJ1-3; D is perhaps TRBD1 (5 bases). This CDR3 region has 14 residues. Trimming removed 5 bases at V and 0 bases at J, with 11 bases between. Germline assignment: CDR1 GTSNPN and CDR2 SVGIG (reference sequence). The CDR3 loop is CAWEGLSSGNTIYF. CDR3 sequence (DNA): TGTGCCTGGGAGGGGTTGAGCTCTGGAAACACCATATATTTT. Supplemented by reference TRBV30 and TRBJ1-3, the full variable domain reads SQTIHQWPATLVQPVGSPLSLECTVEGTSNPNLYWYRQAAGRGLQLLFYSVGIGQISSEVPQNLSASRPQDRQFILSSKKLLLSDSGFYLCAWEGLSSGNTIYFGEGSWLTVV.

CDR3 region: CASSLEVGRNTEAFF. In nucleotides, the CDR3 is TGTGCCAGCAGCTTAGAGGTAGGGAGGAACACTGAAGCTTTCTTT. The chain has TRBV7-2 and TRBJ1-1, with D uncertain. The CDR3 covers 15 residues. With 1 base removed from V and 1 base from J, the gap between germline ends came to 10 bases. CDR1 SGHTA and CDR2 FQGNSA come from the germline V gene.

The table lists this clonotype with many counts. At one end, the junction sequence differs from germline, possibly due to a read error. The chain combines TRBV20-1 with TRBJ1-4, with D hard to call. CDR3 length: 12 residues. Germline V gene data show CDR1 as DFQATT and CDR2 as SNEGSKA (reference sequence). The CDR3 DNA is TGCAGCGCTAATAGGGATAGTGAAAAACTGTTTTTT. This encodes CSANRDSEKLFF.

The V call is TRBV19, the J call TRBJ2-7, with D maybe TRBD2 (5 bases). V gave up 7 bases and J gave up 3 bases, with 16 bases separating them. The CDR3 totals 14 residues. The germline V gene has CDR1 LNHDA and CDR2 SQIVND (reference sequence). CDR3 in DNA: TGTGCCAGTAATAACAGACAAGAGGGCTACGAGCAGTACTTC. Amino acid sequence: CASNNRQEGYEQYF. The full variable domain, rest sourced from reference TRBV19 and TRBJ2-7, is DGGITQSPKYLFRKEGQNVTLSCEQNLNHDAMYWYRQDPGQGLRLIYYSQIVNDFQKGDIAEGYSVSREKKESFPLTVTSAQKNPTAFYLCASNNRQEGYEQYFGPGTRLTVT.

This clonotype came up a few times. The chain links TRBV9 to TRBJ2-6; 8 nucleotides match TRBD1. Germline V CDR1 and CDR2: SGDLS, YYNGEE. Trimming cost V 3 bases and J 0 bases; bases outside gene matches: 8. There are 18 residues in the CDR3. Here the CDR3 DNA reads TGTGCCAGCAGCGATACGGGACAGGCCCGCTCTGGGGCCAACGTCCTGACTTTC. This gives the protein CASSDTGQARSGANVLTF. The whole variable domain, filled in from reference TRBV9 and TRBJ2-6, reads DSGVTQTPKHLITATGQRVTLRCSPRSGDLSVYWYQQSLDQGLQFLIQYYNGEERAKGNILERFSAQQFPDLHSELNLSSLELGDSALYFCASSDTGQARSGANVLTFGAGSRLTVL.

This clonotype was observed a few times. The gene calls are TRBV20-1 and TRBJ1-2, with 10 bases that match TRBD1. Germline V gene sequence: CDR1 DFQATT, CDR2 SNEGSKA (reference sequence). CDR3 size: 16 residues. V gave up 2 bases and J gave up 2 bases; unmatched junction bases: 8. CDR3 in DNA: TGCAGTGCTAGACCACAAGGACAGGGGGGGAACTATGGCTACACCTTC. It codes for CSARPQGQGGNYGYTF.

The chain carries TRBV7-2 and TRBJ1-5; 8 bases are shared with TRBD1. The germline gives CDR1 SGHTA, CDR2 FQGNSA. The CDR3 has 13 amino acids. Trimming cost V 8 bases and J 5 bases; bases outside gene matches: 5. This CDR3 reads CASGTTGDQPQHF. DNA for the CDR3: TGTGCCAGCGGAACGACAGGGGATCAGCCCCAGCATTTT.

There are many counts of this clonotype. This chain uses TRBV6-1 with TRBJ2-7; TRBD2 agrees at 8 bases. J gave up 0 bases and V 6 bases, and 7 bases lay outside the gene matches. Germline V gene data show CDR1 as MNHNS and CDR2 as SASEGT. This CDR3 has 15 amino acids. DNA of the CDR3: TGTGCCAGCAGAACCCGGACTAGCCACTCCTACGAGCAGTACTTC. Translated: CASRTRTSHSYEQYF.

This CDR3 reads CASNTKAGEETQYF. As DNA, the CDR3 is TGTGCCAGTAACACCAAGGCGGGGGAAGAGACCCAGTACTTC. This chain uses TRBV19 with TRBJ2-5; 7 bases fit TRBD2. Losses at the gene ends were 7 bases for V and 3 bases for J; bases not matched to a gene: 8. This CDR3 comprises 14 residues. Germline V gene lookup returns CDR1 LNHDA and CDR2 SQIVND (reference sequence).

The chain links TRBV9 to TRBJ2-1; 7 bases agree with TRBD2. The V and J ends lost 7 bases and 5 bases, in that order; junction bases with no gene match: 12. The CDR3 extends over 15 amino acids. Germline V lookup: CDR1 SGDLS, CDR2 YYNGEE. This CDR3 is CASSRGERGNNEQFF. The CDR3 nucleotides read TGTGCCAGCTCCCGCGGCGAGCGGGGTAACAATGAGCAGTTCTTC. The full variable domain, with the rest looked up from reference TRBV9 and TRBJ2-1, is DSGVTQTPKHLITATGQRVTLRCSPRSGDLSVYWYQQSLDQGLQFLIQYYNGEERAKGNILERFSAQQFPDLHSELNLSSLELGDSALYFCASSRGERGNNEQFFGPGTRLTVL.

V gene TRBV12-5 combines with J gene TRBJ2-7; TRBD2 matches at 10 bases. V was pared by 6 bases and J by 3 bases, with 5 bases of the junction left unmatched. This CDR3 comprises 14 residues. Germline CDR1 is LGHNT and CDR2 is FRNRAP. The CDR3 nucleotides read TGTGCTAGTGGCTCCAGCGGGAGGGGCTACGAGCAGTACTTC. Protein: CASGSSGRGYEQYF.

This clonotype was seen at least ten times. The chain is built from TRBV7-2 and TRBJ2-7, with 11 bases fitting TRBD1. The CDR3 contains 14 residues. The ends lost 5 bases at V and 3 bases at J; junction bases unmatched: 3. From germline, CDR1 is SGHTA and CDR2 FQGNSA. CDR3 protein: CASSRDRGYYEQYF. For the CDR3, the DNA is TGTGCCAGCAGCCGGGACAGGGGGTACTACGAGCAGTACTTC.

This clonotype was found many times. V is TRBV28 and J is TRBJ2-7; D gene unclear. Germline V gives CDR1 MDHEN, CDR2 SYDVKM. This CDR3 spans 14 amino acids. V gave up 5 bases and J gave up 6 bases, with 17 bases separating them. CDR3 sequence (DNA): TGTGCCAGCAGTGACCTCGGGCCAACGCCCGAGCAGTACTTC. Translated, it gives CASSDLGPTPEQYF.

This clonotype was counted many times. The V call is TRBV2, the J call TRBJ2-7, with 7 bases aligning to TRBD1. Germline V gene lookup returns CDR1 SNHLY and CDR2 FYNNEI. The CDR3 contains 15 residues. After removal of 4 bases from V and 3 bases from J, the junction contained 9 bases not matched to a gene. The chain's CDR3 is CASSGGTESFYEQYF. The CDR3 bases are TGTGCCAGCAGTGGAGGGACAGAATCTTTCTACGAGCAGTACTTC. The variable domain in full, with the rest retrieved from reference TRBV2 and TRBJ2-7, is EPEVTQTPSHQVTQMGQEVILRCVPISNHLYFYWYRQILGQKVEFLVSFYNNEISEKSEIFDDQFSVERPDGSNFTLKIRSTKLEDSAMYFCASSGGTESFYEQYFGPGTRLTVT.

The table lists this clonotype with a few counts. V gene TRBV7-2 combines with J gene TRBJ1-1, with D perhaps matching TRBD1 (6 bases). Germline values: CDR1 SGHTA, CDR2 FQGNSA. The V and J ends lost 5 bases and 1 base respectively, with 11 bases between them. The CDR3 runs to 14 residues. In nucleotides, the CDR3 is TGTGCCAGCAGCGTAACAGGGTGGAACACTGAAGCTTTCTTT. This translates into CASSVTGWNTEAFF.

The chain couples TRBV9 to TRBJ2-1; D is perhaps TRBD2 (6 bases). Trimming shortened V by 1 base and J by 8 bases, and 10 bases separated the two germline ends. CDR3 length: 13 amino acids. Germline V gene lookup returns CDR1 SGDLS and CDR2 YYNGEE. CDR3 coding DNA: TGTGCCAGCAGCGTATCCGGCGGGGATGAGCAGTTCTTC. Amino acids: CASSVSGGDEQFF.

This clonotype was seen many times. The V call is TRBV28, the J call TRBJ1-1; the D is unclear. Between the trimmed V and J ends, which lost 2 bases and 10 bases, there was a span of 8 bases. The germline V gene has CDR1 MDHEN and CDR2 SYDVKM. The CDR3 is made up of 11 amino acids. CDR3 in amino acids: CASSLGPRAFF. The CDR3 DNA follows: TGTGCCAGCAGTTTAGGCCCCAGAGCTTTCTTT.